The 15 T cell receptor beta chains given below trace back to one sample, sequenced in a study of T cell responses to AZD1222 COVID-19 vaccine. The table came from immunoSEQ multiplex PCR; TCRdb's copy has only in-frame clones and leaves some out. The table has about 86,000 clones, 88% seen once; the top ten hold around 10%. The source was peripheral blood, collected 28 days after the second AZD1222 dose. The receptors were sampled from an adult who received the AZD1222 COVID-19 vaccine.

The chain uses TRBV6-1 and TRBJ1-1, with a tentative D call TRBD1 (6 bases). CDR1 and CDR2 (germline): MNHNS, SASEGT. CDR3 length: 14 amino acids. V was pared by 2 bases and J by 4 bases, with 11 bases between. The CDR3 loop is CASSERGPGTEAFF. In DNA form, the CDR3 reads TGTGCCAGCAGTGAACGGGGGCCGGGCACTGAAGCTTTCTTT.

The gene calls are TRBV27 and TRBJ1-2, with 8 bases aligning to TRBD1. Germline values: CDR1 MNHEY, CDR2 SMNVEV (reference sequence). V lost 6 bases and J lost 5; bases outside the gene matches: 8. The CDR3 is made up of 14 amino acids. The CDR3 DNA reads TGTGCCAGCAGACCCGGGACAGGCGTTTATGGCTACACCTTC. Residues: CASRPGTGVYGYTF.

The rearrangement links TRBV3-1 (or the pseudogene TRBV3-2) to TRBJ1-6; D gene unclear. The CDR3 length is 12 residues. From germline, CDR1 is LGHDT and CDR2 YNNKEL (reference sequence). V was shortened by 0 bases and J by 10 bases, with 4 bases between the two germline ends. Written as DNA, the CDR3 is TGTGCCAGCAGCCAAGAAGCCTCACCCCTCCACTTT. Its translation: CASSQEASPLHF.

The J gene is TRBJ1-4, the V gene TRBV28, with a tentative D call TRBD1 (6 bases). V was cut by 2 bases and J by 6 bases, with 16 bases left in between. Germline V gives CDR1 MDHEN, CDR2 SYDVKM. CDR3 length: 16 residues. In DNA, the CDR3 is TGTGCCAGCAGTTTAACCCCGCGGGGGCCGGATGAAAAACTGTTTTTT. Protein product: CASSLTPRGPDEKLFF.

The CDR3 here is CASSFRQNQGYGYTF. In DNA form, the CDR3 reads TGTGCCAGTAGTTTCCGACAGAATCAGGGCTATGGCTACACCTTC. The chain joins TRBV19 to TRBJ1-2, with D possibly matching TRBD1 (5 bases). V was clipped by 5 bases and J by 4 bases, with 17 bases between them. The CDR3 has 15 residues. In germline, CDR1 is LNHDA, CDR2 SQIVND (reference sequence).

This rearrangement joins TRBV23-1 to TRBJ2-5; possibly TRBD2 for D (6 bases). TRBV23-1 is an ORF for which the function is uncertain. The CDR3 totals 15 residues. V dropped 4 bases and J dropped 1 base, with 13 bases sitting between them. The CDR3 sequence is CASSLRGTRQETQYF. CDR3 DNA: TGCGCCAGCAGTCTTCGCGGGACCCGCCAAGAGACCCAGTACTTC.

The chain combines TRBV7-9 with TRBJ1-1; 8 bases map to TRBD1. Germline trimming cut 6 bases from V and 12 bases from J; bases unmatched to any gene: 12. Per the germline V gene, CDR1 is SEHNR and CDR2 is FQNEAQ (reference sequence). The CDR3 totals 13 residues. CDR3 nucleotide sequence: TGTGCCAGCAGGCTCCAGGGGGCGGTCGAATCTTTCTTT. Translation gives CASRLQGAVESFF.

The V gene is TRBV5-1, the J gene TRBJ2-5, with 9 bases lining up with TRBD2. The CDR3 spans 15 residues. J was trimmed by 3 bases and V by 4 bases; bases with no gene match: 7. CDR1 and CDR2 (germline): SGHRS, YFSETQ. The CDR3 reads CASSPQTSGKETQYF. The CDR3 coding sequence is TGCGCCAGCAGCCCCCAGACTAGCGGAAAAGAGACCCAGTACTTC. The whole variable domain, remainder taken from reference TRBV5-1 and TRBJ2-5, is KAGVTQTPRYLIKTRGQQVTLSCSPISGHRSVSWYQQTPGQGLQFLFEYFSETQRNKGNFPGRFSGRQFSNSRSEMNVSTLELGDSALYLCASSPQTSGKETQYFGPGTRLLVL.

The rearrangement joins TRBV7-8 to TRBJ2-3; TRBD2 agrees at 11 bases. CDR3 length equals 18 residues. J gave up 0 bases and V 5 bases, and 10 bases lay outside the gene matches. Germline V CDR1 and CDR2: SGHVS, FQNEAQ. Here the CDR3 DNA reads TGTGCCAGCAGCGCGGTCGGGACTAGCGGAGCTAGCACAGATACGCAGTATTTT. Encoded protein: CASSAVGTSGASTDTQYF.

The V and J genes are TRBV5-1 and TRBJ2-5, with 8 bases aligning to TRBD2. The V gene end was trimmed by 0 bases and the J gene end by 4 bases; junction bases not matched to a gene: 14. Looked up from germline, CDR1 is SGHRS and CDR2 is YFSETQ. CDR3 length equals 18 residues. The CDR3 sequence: CASSLAASGRRGAETQYF. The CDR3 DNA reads TGCGCCAGCAGCTTGGCAGCTAGCGGGCGTCGGGGAGCAGAGACCCAGTACTTC.

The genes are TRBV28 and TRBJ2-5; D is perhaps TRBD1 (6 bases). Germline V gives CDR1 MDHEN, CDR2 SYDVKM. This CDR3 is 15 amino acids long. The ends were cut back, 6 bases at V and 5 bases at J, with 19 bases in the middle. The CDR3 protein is CASRGAGSLYETQYF. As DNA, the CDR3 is TGTGCCAGCAGGGGGGCAGGGTCGCTTTATGAGACCCAGTACTTC.

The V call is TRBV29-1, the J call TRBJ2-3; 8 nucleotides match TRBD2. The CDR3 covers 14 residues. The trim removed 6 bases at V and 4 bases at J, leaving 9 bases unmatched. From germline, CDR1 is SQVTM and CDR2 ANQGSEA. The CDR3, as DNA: TGCAGCGTCGGACGGGGGGGCCCGGCAGATACGCAGTATTTT. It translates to CSVGRGGPADTQYF.

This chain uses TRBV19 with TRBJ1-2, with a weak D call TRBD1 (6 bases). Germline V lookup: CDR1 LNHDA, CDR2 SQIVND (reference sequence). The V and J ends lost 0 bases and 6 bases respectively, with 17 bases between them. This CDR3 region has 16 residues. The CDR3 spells CASSIDRPHRDHGYTF. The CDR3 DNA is TGTGCCAGTAGTATAGACAGGCCCCACAGGGATCATGGCTACACCTTC.

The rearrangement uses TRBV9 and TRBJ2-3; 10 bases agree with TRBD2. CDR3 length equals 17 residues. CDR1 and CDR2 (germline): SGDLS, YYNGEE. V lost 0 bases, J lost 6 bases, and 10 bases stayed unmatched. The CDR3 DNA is TGTGCCAGCAGCGTAGACCCGAGCGGGGGGGCCCGGGATACGCAGTATTTT. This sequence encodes CASSVDPSGGARDTQYF.

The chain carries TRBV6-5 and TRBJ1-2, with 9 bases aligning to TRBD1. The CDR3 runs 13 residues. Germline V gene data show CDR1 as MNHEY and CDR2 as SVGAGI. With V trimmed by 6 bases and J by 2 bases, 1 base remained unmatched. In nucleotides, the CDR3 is TGTGCCAGCAGCGGGACAGGGAACTATGGCTACACCTTC. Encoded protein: CASSGTGNYGYTF.